The 18 T cell receptor beta chains presented below share a single source sample, sequenced in a study of cytomegalovirus exposure and HLA in healthy donors. The PCR employed 60 Vbeta primers together with 13 Jbeta primers. Assay used: immunoSEQ multiplex PCR; TCRdb lists only in-frame clones, some missing. The sample includes some 160,000 clones. The sequencing sample was made of PBMCs. The receptors were gathered from a man aged 25 to 40 in good health and CMV-seronegative.

The chain recombines TRBV5-1 with TRBJ2-1; 12 bases match TRBD2. The CDR3 has 17 residues. In germline, CDR1 is SGHRS, CDR2 YFSETQ. V gave up 3 bases and J gave up 8 bases; unmatched junction bases: 12. The CDR3 DNA sequence: TGCGCCAGCAGCTCCGCACGAAGGACTAGCGGGATCGATGAGCAGTTCTTC. It yields the protein CASSSARRTSGIDEQFF.

CDR3 nucleotide sequence: TGTGCCAGCAGCTCACGGGACAGGGGGTGGACAGATACGCAGTATTTT. Residues: CASSSRDRGWTDTQYF. The chain employs TRBV5-4 and TRBJ2-3, with 11 bases fitting TRBD1. Germline V gene lookup returns CDR1 SGHNT and CDR2 YYREEE (reference sequence). The CDR3 covers 16 residues. With 3 bases clipped from V and 3 bases from J, the junction kept 6 bases outside the gene matches.

The chain links TRBV10-3 to TRBJ1-4; 11 nucleotides match TRBD1. V lost 4 bases, J lost 8 bases, and 6 bases stayed unmatched. The length of the CDR3 is 15 residues. CDR1 is ENHRY and CDR2 is SYGVKD in the germline V gene. The CDR3 sequence is CAISGTGGAGEKLFF. CDR3 DNA: TGTGCCATCAGTGGGACAGGGGGCGCGGGAGAAAAACTGTTTTTT.

The chain combines TRBV7-9 with TRBJ2-5; 7 nucleotides line up with TRBD1. V trimming: 5 bases; J trimming: 5 bases; junction bases outside the gene matches: 5. This CDR3 has 13 residues. Germline CDR1 SEHNR, CDR2 FQNEAQ (reference sequence). Here the CDR3 DNA reads TGTGCCAGCAGCCAGGGGGTGATGGAGACCCAGTACTTC. Translating it yields CASSQGVMETQYF.

The rearrangement joins TRBV6-1 to TRBJ1-1; D is perhaps TRBD1 (5 bases). V lost 4 bases and J 4 bases, leaving 16 bases between the germline ends. Per germline, CDR1 MNHNS and CDR2 SASEGT. The CDR3 runs to 15 residues. CDR3 protein: CASSATEEGGTEAFF. The CDR3 nucleotides read TGTGCCAGCAGTGCGACAGAGGAGGGTGGCACTGAAGCTTTCTTT.

V usage is TRBV6-5 and J usage is TRBJ2-1, with 10 nucleotides matching TRBD1. The CDR3 runs to 14 residues. Germline loops: CDR1 MNHEY, CDR2 SVGAGI. V was clipped by 6 bases and J by 9 bases; unmatched bases: 8. CDR3 sequence reads: CASSPRQGAGEQFF. For the CDR3, the DNA is TGTGCCAGCAGCCCTAGACAGGGGGCAGGTGAGCAGTTCTTC.

The chain uses TRBV13 and TRBJ2-5; TRBD2 aligns across 8 bases. With V trimmed by 2 bases and J by 4 bases, 3 bases remained unmatched. This CDR3 has 14 residues. Germline lookup yields CDR1 PRHDT and CDR2 FYEKMQ (reference sequence). CDR3 DNA sequence: TGTGCCAGCAGCTTACCGGGAGGGCCAGAGACCCAGTACTTC. It encodes CASSLPGGPETQYF.

About this clone itself: One end of the junction fails to match germline, which may point to a read error. V is TRBV6-5 and J is TRBJ1-1, with a possible D match to TRBD1 (6 bases). Germline assignment: CDR1 MNHEY and CDR2 SVGAGI. CDR3 length: 16 amino acids. The CDR3 nucleotides read TGTACCAGCAGTTACTCTTACAGGGCCTTGAACACTGAAGCTTTCTTT. The encoded protein is CTSSYSYRALNTEAFF.

V is TRBV14 and J is TRBJ2-1, with 11 bases matching TRBD2. Germline-derived CDR1 and CDR2 are SGHDN and FVKESK. CDR3 size: 15 residues. Trimming cost V 4 bases and J 7 bases; bases outside gene matches: 6. Here the CDR3 DNA reads TGTGCCAGCAGCCCCGGGCTAGCGGGAGGAAATGAGCAGTTCTTC. Translation: CASSPGLAGGNEQFF.

The rearrangement joins TRBV6-5 to TRBJ1-5, with 7 positions matching TRBD1. V lost 6 bases, J lost 2 bases, and 4 bases stayed unmatched. CDR3 length: 14 amino acids. CDR1 is MNHEY and CDR2 is SVGAGI in the germline V gene. This chain's CDR3 is CASSQTGGNQPQHF. The CDR3 DNA reads TGTGCCAGCAGCCAAACAGGGGGCAATCAGCCCCAGCATTTT.

The chain couples TRBV5-5 to TRBJ1-2, with 8 positions matching TRBD1. V gave up 0 bases and J gave up 4 bases; unmatched junction bases: 11. Germline values: CDR1 SGHKS, CDR2 YYEKEE (reference sequence). CDR3 length: 17 amino acids. This chain's CDR3 is CASSLASTGVFAYGYTF. CDR3 sequence (DNA): TGTGCCAGCAGCTTGGCCTCGACAGGGGTGTTTGCCTATGGCTACACCTTC.

This chain uses TRBV6-4 with TRBJ2-3; possibly TRBD2 for D (6 bases). Germline values: CDR1 MRHNA, CDR2 SNTAGT. The CDR3 sequence is 14 residues long. V gave up 8 bases and J gave up 0 bases, with 12 bases separating them. CDR3 coding DNA: TGTGCCAGCGGTGGCAGCGGGAGCACAGATACGCAGTATTTT. Protein product: CASGGSGSTDTQYF.

This chain joins TRBV7-9 and TRBJ1-5, with TRBD1 as a possible D gene (6 bases). Trimming cost V 5 bases and J 3 bases, with 11 bases left between them. Germline assignment: CDR1 SEHNR and CDR2 FQNEAQ (reference sequence). The CDR3 extends over 14 amino acids. CDR3 sequence reads: CASSPGQNNQPQHF. The CDR3 nucleotides are TGTGCCAGCAGCCCCGGACAGAACAATCAGCCCCAGCATTTT.

V is TRBV7-3 and J is TRBJ1-1, with D perhaps matching TRBD1 (5 bases). The CDR3 sequence is 14 residues long. Per germline, CDR1 SGHTA and CDR2 FQGTGA. V lost 3 bases to trimming and J lost 0 bases, with 8 bases between them. In DNA, the CDR3 is TGTGCCAGCAGCTTGGGACTCATGAACACTGAAGCTTTCTTT. Translation gives CASSLGLMNTEAFF.

The gene calls are TRBV6-1 and TRBJ1-5, with D hard to call. The CDR3 contains 16 residues. V was trimmed by 2 bases and J by 1 base, leaving 12 bases between them. Per the germline V gene, CDR1 is MNHNS and CDR2 is SASEGT. The CDR3 protein is CASSEWLSRSNQPQHF. CDR3 nucleotides: TGTGCCAGCAGTGAATGGCTGTCCAGAAGCAATCAGCCCCAGCATTTT.

The genes are TRBV4-3 and TRBJ2-2; 8 positions agree with TRBD2. In germline, CDR1 is LGHNA, CDR2 YSLEER. The CDR3 is 18 amino acids. V shed 0 bases and J 2 bases; nucleotides not matched to a gene: 8. CDR3 region: CASSQDRSAGENTGELFF. The CDR3 nucleotides read TGCGCCAGCAGCCAAGATCGATCAGCGGGGGAAAACACCGGGGAGCTGTTTTTT.

The chain combines TRBV11-2 with TRBJ1-6; D might be TRBD1 (6 bases). V gave up 5 bases and J gave up 10 bases, with 15 bases separating them. In germline, CDR1 is SGHAT, CDR2 FQNNGV. The CDR3 is made up of 14 amino acids. CDR3 in DNA: TGTGCCAGCAGCCTCGGGCTACAGGGCTCACCCCTCCACTTT. This translates into CASSLGLQGSPLHF.

J is TRBJ2-3 and V is TRBV19, with 7 bases lining up with TRBD2. This CDR3 region has 16 residues. The germline V gene has CDR1 LNHDA and CDR2 SQIVND (reference sequence). J was trimmed by 5 bases and V by 5 bases; bases with no gene match: 13. CDR3 DNA: TGTGCCAGTAGTCTCCTGGGGAGGGACGTTAGAGATACGCAGTATTTT. This codes for CASSLLGRDVRDTQYF.